These 30 T cell receptor beta chains were sequenced from one sample in a study of blood T cells in healthy people across ages. The use of a sample-barcoded 5' primer and a J-beta primer mix characterized a second PCR of about 6 to 12 cycles. A single record per CDR3 protein comes from TCRdb applying MiXCR to the 5' RACE reads. The sample yields about 570,000 distinct CDR3 sequences, roughly 28% seen once. Sequenced input: blood. The source of these receptors is a woman in her 70s in good health.

The chain combines TRBV29-1 with TRBJ1-6; no definite D call. The V end was cut by 4 bases, the J end by 10 bases, with 14 bases between. The CDR3 sequence is 13 residues long. Germline V lookup: CDR1 SQVTM, CDR2 ANQGSEA. DNA for the CDR3: TGCAGCGTTGCCTATAGGGATGGATCACCCCTCCACTTT. Its translation: CSVAYRDGSPLHF.

V usage is TRBV27 and J usage is TRBJ2-5; the D gene is possibly TRBD2 (7 bases). The J call may be wrong; the DNA end is better matched by TRBJ2-1. Germline V gives CDR1 MNHEY, CDR2 SMNVEV (reference sequence). This CDR3 is 13 amino acids long. The CDR3 loop reads CASSLRGGATQFF. In DNA form, the CDR3 reads TGTGCCAGCAGTTTGAGAGGGGGGGCGACCCAGTTCTTC.

The gene calls are TRBV2 and TRBJ2-1, with a weak D call TRBD1 (5 bases). The CDR3 runs 15 residues. CDR1 and CDR2 from the germline V gene are SNHLY and FYNNEI. V dropped 6 bases and J dropped 1 base, with 13 bases sitting between them. The DNA of the CDR3 is TGTGCCAGCAGCCCCGAGACAGCTTCCTACAATGAGCAGTTCTTC. Translating it yields CASSPETASYNEQFF.

The chain employs TRBV7-2 and TRBJ1-2; 7 bases map to TRBD1. V was clipped by 2 bases and J by 4 bases; unmatched bases: 13. Germline CDR1 reads SGHTA; CDR2 reads FQGNSA. The CDR3 is 17 amino acids. CDR3 sequence reads: CASSLTRPGTEGYGYTF. As DNA, the CDR3 is TGTGCCAGCAGCTTAACAAGACCCGGGACAGAAGGCTATGGCTACACCTTC.

The V call is TRBV7-2, the J call TRBJ2-7, with 9 bases matching TRBD2. V shed 5 bases and J 1 base; nucleotides not matched to a gene: 6. Germline CDR1 reads SGHTA; CDR2 reads FQGNSA. The CDR3 is 15 residues long. The chain's CDR3 is CASSQKTSGSYEQYF. CDR3 bases: TGTGCCAGCAGCCAGAAGACTAGCGGATCCTACGAGCAGTACTTC.

This clonotype was observed many times. The chain couples TRBV7-8 to TRBJ2-5; D possibly corresponds to TRBD1 (5 bases). The CDR3 totals 15 residues. In germline, CDR1 is SGHVS, CDR2 FQNEAQ. Between the trimmed V and J ends, which lost 5 bases and 5 bases, there was a span of 18 bases. The CDR3 protein is CASSRRGLVYETQYF. The CDR3 DNA reads as TGTGCCAGCAGCCGTAGGGGTCTGGTATATGAGACCCAGTACTTC.

The chain employs TRBV5-5 and TRBJ1-5, with D possibly being TRBD1 (5 bases). The germline V and J ends were trimmed by 2 bases and 3 bases, with 9 bases remaining between them. This CDR3 is built from 14 residues. Germline V gives CDR1 SGHKS, CDR2 YYEKEE (reference sequence). In nucleotides, the CDR3 is TGTGCCAGCAGCTTAGGGGTAACCAATCAGCCCCAGCATTTT. This encodes CASSLGVTNQPQHF.

The chain carries TRBV5-5 and TRBJ1-1; 7 bases match TRBD1. CDR1 and CDR2 from the germline V gene are SGHKS and YYEKEE (reference sequence). V was pared by 0 bases and J by 5 bases, with 13 bases of the junction left unmatched. The CDR3 has 17 residues. The CDR3 bases are TGTGCCAGCAGCTTGGACCCCTGGACAGGCCTCGCTACTGAAGCTTTCTTT. Its translation is CASSLDPWTGLATEAFF.

The chain is built from TRBV5-1 and TRBJ1-1; D is uncertain. Trimming removed 1 base at V and 2 bases at J, with 9 bases between. Looked up from germline, CDR1 is SGHRS and CDR2 is YFSETQ. The CDR3 extends over 14 amino acids. CDR3 residues: CASSLSTVNTEAFF. DNA for the CDR3: TGCGCCAGCAGCTTGTCAACTGTTAACACTGAAGCTTTCTTT.

This chain links TRBV4-1 with TRBJ1-2; D possibly corresponds to TRBD1 (5 bases). This CDR3 spans 13 amino acids. Trimming pared 9 bases from V and 3 bases from J, leaving 14 bases between. Looked up from germline, CDR1 is MGHRA and CDR2 is YSYEKL. The CDR3 sequence is CASQGIADYGYTF. The CDR3 coding sequence is TGCGCCAGTCAGGGAATCGCGGACTATGGCTACACCTTC.

This clonotype showed up just a few times. This CDR3 is CSARVGGSETQYF. CDR3 nucleotide sequence: TGCAGTGCTAGAGTAGGGGGTTCTGAGACCCAGTACTTC. V and J are TRBV20-1 and TRBJ2-5, with D possibly matching TRBD1 (6 bases). The CDR3 loop spans 13 amino acids. The V gene lost 1 base and the J gene lost 5 bases, with 11 bases spanning the gap. Germline V CDR1 and CDR2: DFQATT, SNEGSKA (reference sequence).

This clonotype came up a few times. The chain couples TRBV13 to TRBJ2-1; 7 bases fit TRBD2. Losses at the gene ends were 4 bases for V and 0 bases for J; bases not matched to a gene: 6. Germline loops: CDR1 PRHDT, CDR2 FYEKMQ (reference sequence). The CDR3 spans 16 residues. CDR3 sequence (DNA): TGTGCCAGCAGCTCGGGGGGTCCGTTCTCCTACAATGAGCAGTTCTTC. Translated, it gives CASSSGGPFSYNEQFF.

This CDR3 is CASSMPGGVDEQFF. CDR3 sequence (DNA): TGCGCCAGCAGCATGCCCGGGGGGGTAGATGAGCAGTTCTTC. This rearrangement joins TRBV5-1 to TRBJ2-1; the match to TRBD2 covers 8 bases. V dropped 4 bases and J dropped 8; count of bases not matched to a gene: 8. The CDR3 is made up of 14 amino acids. Looked up from germline, CDR1 is SGHRS and CDR2 is YFSETQ.

This clonotype came up a few times. This chain connects TRBV7-2 to TRBJ2-7; D unclear. The CDR3 is 14 residues long. The germline V gene has CDR1 SGHTA and CDR2 FQGNSA. V was shortened by 5 bases and J by 5 bases, with 16 bases between the two germline ends. The CDR3: CASSPMAGIHEQYF. The CDR3 region has the DNA TGTGCCAGCAGCCCTATGGCTGGCATCCACGAGCAGTACTTC.

This clonotype was found many times. This chain links TRBV18 with TRBJ2-2; 7 bases match TRBD2. The V gene end was trimmed by 1 base and the J gene end by 6 bases; junction bases not matched to a gene: 8. This CDR3 has 16 residues. CDR1 KGHSH and CDR2 LQKENI come from the germline V gene. The CDR3 nucleotides are TGTGCCAGCTCACCACTCACCGACGGGGGGTCCGGGGAGCTGTTTTTT. Translation: CASSPLTDGGSGELFF.

The sample holds a few counts of this clonotype. This sequence joins TRBV7-9 and TRBJ2-2, with D possibly matching TRBD1 (6 bases). The CDR3 loop spans 15 amino acids. Germline V CDR1 and CDR2: SEHNR, FQNEAQ (reference sequence). Trimming shortened V by 6 bases and J by 3 bases, and 14 bases separated the two germline ends. CDR3 DNA sequence: TGTGCCAGCAGGTCTCAGGGGATGGACACCGGGGAGCTGTTTTTT. It translates to CASRSQGMDTGELFF.

The table lists this clonotype with a few counts. V and J are TRBV6-2 or TRBV6-3 and TRBJ2-6; 8 positions agree with TRBD1. V gave up 6 bases and J gave up 0 bases; unmatched junction bases: 7. This CDR3 comprises 17 residues. Germline CDR1 and CDR2: MNHEY and SVGEGT. In nucleotides, the CDR3 is TGTGCCAGCAGGTGGGACAGGAAAGCCTCTGGGGCCAACGTCCTGACTTTC. Translation gives CASRWDRKASGANVLTF.

The gene calls are TRBV5-1 and TRBJ2-5, with D unresolved. Trimming cost V 4 bases and J 1 base, with 11 bases left between them. Germline CDR1 and CDR2: SGHRS and YFSETQ. The CDR3 sequence is 14 residues long. This CDR3 is CASSKGLAQETQYF. CDR3 in DNA: TGCGCCAGCAGCAAGGGTCTTGCCCAAGAGACCCAGTACTTC.

The J gene is TRBJ1-1, the V gene TRBV7-3, with TRBD1 matching over 7 bases. This CDR3 has 15 amino acids. Germline assignment: CDR1 SGHTA and CDR2 FQGTGA. The junction had 8 bases not matched to a gene; V was cut back by 4 bases and J by 3 bases. CDR3: CASSSAGGRYTEAFF. The CDR3 DNA sequence: TGTGCCAGCAGCTCCGCAGGGGGGAGGTACACTGAAGCTTTCTTT. The full variable domain, rest sourced from reference TRBV7-3 and TRBJ1-1, is GAGVSQTPSNKVTEKGKYVELRCDPISGHTALYWYRQSLGQGPEFLIYFQGTGAADDSGLPNDRFFAVRPEGSVSTLKIQRTERGDSAVYLCASSSAGGRYTEAFFGQGTRLTVV.

The V call is TRBV10-3, the J call TRBJ2-7; D could derive from TRBD1 or TRBD2 (5 bases each). This CDR3 contains 15 residues. V lost 8 bases, J lost 2 bases, and 19 bases lay in between. Germline assignment: CDR1 ENHRY and CDR2 SYGVKD. The chain's CDR3 is CAIRATGTATYEQYF. CDR3 nucleotides: TGTGCCATCCGAGCGACCGGGACGGCCACCTACGAGCAGTACTTC.

The chain carries TRBV12-3 or TRBV12-4 and TRBJ2-7; tentatively, D is TRBD2 (5 bases). With 5 bases removed from V and 0 bases from J, the gap between germline ends came to 11 bases. This CDR3 has 14 amino acids. CDR3 nucleotides: TGTGCCAGCAGTGGCGAGCGGAACTCCTACGAGCAGTACTTC. This encodes CASSGERNSYEQYF.

The rearrangement links TRBV7-2 to TRBJ2-3, with TRBD2 as a possible D gene (5 bases). The V gene lost 6 bases and the J gene lost 8 bases, with 15 bases spanning the gap. The CDR3 covers 13 residues. In germline, CDR1 is SGHTA, CDR2 FQGNSA. Written as DNA, the CDR3 is TGTGCCAGCAGTCCCCCTAGCAGTAGTACGCAGTATTTT. Amino acid sequence: CASSPPSSSTQYF.

This clonotype was counted between two and nine times. The rearrangement joins TRBV29-1 to TRBJ2-3; D ambiguous. This CDR3 region has 14 residues. Germline V lookup: CDR1 SQVTM, CDR2 ANQGSEA. The V end lost 0 bases, the J end lost 6 bases, and 13 bases lay between the germline ends. CDR3 loop: CSVEDPPSADTQYF. The DNA for the CDR3 is TGCAGCGTTGAAGACCCACCTAGTGCCGATACGCAGTATTTT.

This clonotype was detected once. The V call is TRBV29-1, the J call TRBJ1-2, with 8 positions matching TRBD1. This CDR3 region has 11 residues. With V trimmed by 1 base and J by 8 bases, 0 bases remained unmatched. Germline CDR1 SQVTM, CDR2 ANQGSEA. The CDR3 reads CSVEGTGGYTF. The CDR3 bases are TGCAGCGTTGAAGGGACAGGGGGCTACACCTTC.

In its sample, this clonotype was seen many times. The V gene is TRBV15, the J gene TRBJ1-4; possible D gene TRBD1, 5 bases. Germline CDR1 LNHNV, CDR2 YYDKDF (reference sequence). There are 14 residues in the CDR3. Deletions cut 5 bases from V and 3 bases from J, with 10 bases between. The CDR3 here is CATSAGLANEKLFF. The CDR3 nucleotides are TGTGCCACCAGCGCAGGGTTAGCTAATGAAAAACTGTTTTTT.

CDR3 DNA sequence: TGTGCCAGCAGCAAACCGGGACGGAATGAGCAGTTCTTC. This encodes CASSKPGRNEQFF. This sequence joins TRBV21-1 and TRBJ2-7. The tail of the sequence fits TRBJ2-1 better, so the J call may be wrong. TRBV21-1 counts as a pseudogene. The CDR3 has 13 residues.

The chain employs TRBV19 and TRBJ2-5, with D possibly TRBD2 on 6 matching bases. V lost 7 bases and J 7 bases, leaving 13 bases between the germline ends. Germline CDR1 reads LNHDA; CDR2 reads SQIVND (reference sequence). This CDR3 contains 12 residues. The chain's CDR3 is CASKDYHGTQYF. In DNA, the CDR3 is TGTGCCAGTAAGGACTACCATGGGACCCAGTACTTC.

V is TRBV12-3 or TRBV12-4 and J is TRBJ2-3; possibly TRBD2 for D (5 bases). The CDR3 is 15 residues long. Trimming took off 0 bases at V and 0 bases at J, with 7 bases between the two ends. The CDR3 region has the DNA TGTGCCAGCAGTTTAGCAACTAGTAGCACAGATACGCAGTATTTT. Translating it yields CASSLATSSTDTQYF.

This clonotype was seen a handful of times. The gene calls are TRBV12-3 or TRBV12-4 and TRBJ2-5, with 9 bases identical to TRBD1. The CDR3 sequence is 18 residues long. V shed 5 bases, J shed 5 bases, and the junction held 18 bases outside the gene matches. The CDR3 region has the DNA TGTGCCAGCAGTCGACCACCCACAGGGGGCGCGTTCCCCGAGACCCAGTACTTC. Its protein product is CASSRPPTGGAFPETQYF.

The J gene is TRBJ1-2, the V gene TRBV7-2; 8 nucleotides agree with TRBD1. CDR3 length equals 15 residues. Germline CDR1 SGHTA, CDR2 FQGNSA. The V gene end was trimmed by 5 bases and the J gene end by 6 bases; junction bases not matched to a gene: 11. Here the CDR3 reads CASSARDRGVDGYTF. The CDR3 DNA sequence: TGTGCCAGCAGCGCGCGTGACAGGGGCGTGGATGGCTACACCTTC.